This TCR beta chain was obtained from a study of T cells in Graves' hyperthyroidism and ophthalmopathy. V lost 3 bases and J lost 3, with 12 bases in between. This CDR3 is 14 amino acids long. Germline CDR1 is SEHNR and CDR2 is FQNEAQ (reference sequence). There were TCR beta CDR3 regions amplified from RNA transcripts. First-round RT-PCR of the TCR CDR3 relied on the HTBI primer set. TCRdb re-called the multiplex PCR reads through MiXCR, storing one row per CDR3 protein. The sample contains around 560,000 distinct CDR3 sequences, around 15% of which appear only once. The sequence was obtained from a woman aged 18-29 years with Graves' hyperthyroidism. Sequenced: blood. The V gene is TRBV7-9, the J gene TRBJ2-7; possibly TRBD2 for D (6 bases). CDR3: CASSLGRENYEQYF. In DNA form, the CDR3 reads TGTGCCAGCAGCTTGGGACGGGAGAACTACGAGCAGTACTTC.